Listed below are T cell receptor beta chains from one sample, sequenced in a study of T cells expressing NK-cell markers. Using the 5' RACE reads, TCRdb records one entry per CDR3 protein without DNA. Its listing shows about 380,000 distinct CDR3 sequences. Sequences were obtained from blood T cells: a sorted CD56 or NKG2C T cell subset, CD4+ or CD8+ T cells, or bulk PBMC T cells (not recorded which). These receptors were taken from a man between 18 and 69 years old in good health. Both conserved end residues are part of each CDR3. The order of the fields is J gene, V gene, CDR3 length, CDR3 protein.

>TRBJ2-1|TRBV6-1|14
CASSRQGALNEQFF
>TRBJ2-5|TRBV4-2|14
CASSRGSGPETQYF
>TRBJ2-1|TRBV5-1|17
CASSLTILAGGVNEQFF
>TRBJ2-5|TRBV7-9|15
CAAGPPFGQKETQYF
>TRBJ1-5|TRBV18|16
CASSSWDRGGNQPQHF
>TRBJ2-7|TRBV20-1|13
CSGKRDILYEQYF
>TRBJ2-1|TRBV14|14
CASSPRGARDEQFF
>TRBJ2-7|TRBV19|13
CASSWDGKYEQYF
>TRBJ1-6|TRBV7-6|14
CASSFGTGNSPLHF
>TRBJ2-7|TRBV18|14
CASSRRQGSGEQYF
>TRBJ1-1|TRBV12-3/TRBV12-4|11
CASSLVGMAFF
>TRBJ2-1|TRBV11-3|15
CASSLEGHGYNEQFF
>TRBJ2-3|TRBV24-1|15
CATSDSWGPADTQYF